There are many counts of the clone carrying this T cell receptor (beta chain). Its antigen is not identified. Germline trimming cut 2 bases from V and 5 bases from J; bases unmatched to any gene: 3. The CDR3 runs 14 residues. Germline CDR1 and CDR2: SEHNR and FQNEAQ (reference sequence). Sample-barcoded 5' priming and a J-beta primer mix drove a second PCR of 7 to 11 cycles. TCRdb reprocessed the 5' RACE reads via MiXCR and lists one record per CDR3 protein. The sample records 600,000 or so distinct CDR3 sequences, 25% to 30% being singletons. Russia was home to the donors, healthy Caucasian individuals aged roughly 6 to 90. These data belong to a study of blood T cells in healthy people across ages. Study in general: About one barcoded beta molecule was captured per two T cells (by template switching).

The study, taken as a whole, reports: Using unsorted PBMCs precluded a conclusive naive versus antigen-experienced comparison.

Sequenced material: blood. The chain employs TRBV7-9 and TRBJ2-7; 10 bases align to TRBD2. The receptor was derived from an elderly woman in good health. The CDR3 protein is CASSLSGGGNEQYF. Here the CDR3 DNA reads TGTGCCAGCAGCTTAAGCGGGGGGGGAAACGAGCAGTACTTC.